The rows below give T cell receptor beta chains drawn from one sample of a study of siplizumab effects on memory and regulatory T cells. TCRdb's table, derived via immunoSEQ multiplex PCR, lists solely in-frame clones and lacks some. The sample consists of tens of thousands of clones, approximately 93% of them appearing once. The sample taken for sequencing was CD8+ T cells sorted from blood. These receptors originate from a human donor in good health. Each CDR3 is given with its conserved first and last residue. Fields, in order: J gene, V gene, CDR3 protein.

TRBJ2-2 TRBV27 CASSLGGGYGELFF
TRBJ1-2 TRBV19 CASSRQRYGYTF
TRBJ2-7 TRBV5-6 CASSPEERDGEYEQYF
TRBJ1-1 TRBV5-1 CASSFQGGTEAFF
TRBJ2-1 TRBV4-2 CASSQDVEGITYNEQFF
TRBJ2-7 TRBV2 CASSENYSYEQYF
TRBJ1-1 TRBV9 CASSVAQTNTEAFF
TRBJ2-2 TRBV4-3 CASSPRVGTGELFF
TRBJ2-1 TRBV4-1 CASSSVPSSYNEQFF
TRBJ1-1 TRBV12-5 CASALGVTEAFF
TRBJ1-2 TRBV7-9 CASSLVLGGAPFGYTF
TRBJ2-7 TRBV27 CASSLAGQGVYEQYF
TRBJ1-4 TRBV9 CASSGGGGNGEKLFF
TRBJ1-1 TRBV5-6 CASSLAKGQENTEAFF
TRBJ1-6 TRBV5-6 CASSLIQINSPLHF
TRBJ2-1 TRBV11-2 CASSLGTSGSRSYNEQFF
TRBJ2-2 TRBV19 CASSIQGGSGELFF
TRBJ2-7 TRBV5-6 CASSLADYEQYF
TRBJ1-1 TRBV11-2 CASSSGTNTEAFF
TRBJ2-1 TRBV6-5 CASSRSGGTGNEQFF
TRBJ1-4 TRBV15 CATSSADTGRTGGRLPNEKLFF